Following are 31 T cell receptor beta chains from one sample sequenced in a study of CXCR3-negative and CXCR3-positive naive CD8 T cells. Each TRB cDNA library was prepared by 5' RACE (with UMI labels). Using the 5' RACE reads, TCRdb records one entry per CDR3 protein without DNA. This sample's clone table lists over 55,000 distinct CDR3 sequences. The sequenced sample consisted of memory CD8+ T cells from blood. The receptors come from a human donor in good health. Some clones in this sample may be carry-over from other donors' samples.

The rearrangement uses TRBV23-1 and TRBJ2-3; no DNA is available, so the TRBD1 call from TCRdb remains unchecked. TRBV23-1 counts as an open reading frame of uncertain function. CDR3 size: 18 residues. Here the CDR3 reads CASSHLGQGPPPPDTQYF.

V is TRBV21-1 and J is TRBJ2-2. TRBV21-1 is described as a pseudogene. The CDR3 spans 11 residues. This CDR3 is CATMLAGELFF.

The V call is TRBV7-3, the J call TRBJ1-1; TCRdb picks TRBD1, but there is no DNA to check that call. The CDR3 has 16 amino acids. Germline-derived CDR1 and CDR2 are SGHTA and FQGTGA. The chain's CDR3 is CASSANVRTVSPEAFF. Looking up the rest from reference TRBV7-3 and TRBJ1-1 gives the full variable domain: GAGVSQTPSNKVTEKGKYVELRCDPISGHTALYWYRQSLGQGPEFLIYFQGTGAADDSGLPNDRFFAVRPEGSVSTLKIQRTERGDSAVYLCASSANVRTVSPEAFFGQGTRLTVV.

J is TRBJ2-5 and V is TRBV5-4; as DNA is missing, the TRBD2 call by TCRdb cannot be tested. Germline V gene data show CDR1 as SGHNT and CDR2 as YYREEE (reference sequence). The CDR3 is 15 residues long. The CDR3 spells CASSPGLLLKETQYF.

The chain couples TRBV15 to TRBJ2-3; no DNA is available, so the TRBD2 call from TCRdb remains unchecked. The CDR3 is made up of 15 amino acids. Germline CDR1 and CDR2: LNHNV and YYDKDF (reference sequence). The CDR3 region is CATSSTSGGADTQYF.

The rearrangement links TRBV6-4 to TRBJ2-1; checking the TCRdb D call of TRBD2 is not possible without DNA. Germline loops: CDR1 MRHNA, CDR2 SNTAGT. CDR3 length: 13 residues. CDR3 protein: CASSGGAHNEQFF.

The chain employs TRBV15 and TRBJ2-3; there is no DNA to check the TCRdb D call of TRBD1. CDR1 is LNHNV, CDR2 YYDKDF, per germline (reference sequence). There are 15 residues in the CDR3. The CDR3 sequence: CATSRTTGTTDTQYF.

V gene TRBV29-1 combines with J gene TRBJ2-7; no DNA is available, so the TRBD1 call from TCRdb remains unchecked. In germline, CDR1 is SQVTM, CDR2 ANQGSEA. CDR3 length equals 13 residues. The CDR3 loop is CSALDTFSYEQYF.

CDR3 in amino acids: CASSLLPIASSYEQYF. The chain joins TRBV28 to TRBJ2-7. Per the germline V gene, CDR1 is MDHEN and CDR2 is SYDVKM. This CDR3 region has 16 residues. The full variable domain, its missing parts supplied by reference TRBV28 and TRBJ2-7, is DVKVTQSSRYLVKRTGEKVFLECVQDMDHENMFWYRQDPGLGLRLIYFSYDVKMKEKGDIPEGYSVSREKKERFSLILESASTNQTSMYLCASSLLPIASSYEQYFGPGTRLTVT.

The chain employs TRBV29-1 and TRBJ2-1. The CDR3 has 14 amino acids. Germline V lookup: CDR1 SQVTM, CDR2 ANQGSEA. CDR3 sequence: CSVVTAELYNEQFF.

V usage is TRBV28 and J usage is TRBJ2-7; TCRdb selects TRBD1, and the lack of DNA leaves this call unchecked. Germline V gene data show CDR1 as MDHEN and CDR2 as SYDVKM. The CDR3 is made up of 15 amino acids. CDR3: CASSSPDRGRYEQYF.

The CDR3 region is CASSEGVYSYEQYF. The chain links TRBV25-1 to TRBJ2-7. Per germline, CDR1 MGHDK and CDR2 SYGVNS. The CDR3 length is 14 residues.

The chain joins TRBV6-4 to TRBJ2-1; the D call of TRBD1 rests on TCRdb alone, since no DNA is present to check it. The CDR3 totals 15 residues. Germline V gives CDR1 MRHNA, CDR2 SNTAGT. CDR3 region: CASSPNWDPYNEQFF.

The chain employs TRBV6-1 and TRBJ2-1; the D call of TRBD1 rests on TCRdb alone, since no DNA is present to check it. Germline loops: CDR1 MNHNS, CDR2 SASEGT. The CDR3 loop spans 12 amino acids. This CDR3 reads CASSTHPRAKFF.

The chain uses TRBV2 and TRBJ1-5. The CDR3 extends over 14 amino acids. Germline CDR1 and CDR2: SNHLY and FYNNEI. CDR3 protein: CASSDLIGNQPQHF.

This chain links TRBV10-3 with TRBJ2-7. CDR3 length equals 14 residues. Germline CDR1 and CDR2: ENHRY and SYGVKD. CDR3 in amino acids: CAISEHGESYEQYF.

The genes are TRBV15 and TRBJ2-2; the D call from TCRdb, TRBD1, cannot be confirmed without DNA. CDR3 size: 19 residues. CDR1 and CDR2 (germline): LNHNV, YYDKDF (reference sequence). CDR3 residues: CATSRDGFSGTGHTGELFF. The full variable domain, rest sourced from reference TRBV15 and TRBJ2-2, is DAMVIQNPRYQVTQFGKPVTLSCSQTLNHNVMYWYQQKSSQAPKLLFHYYDKDFNNEADTPDNFQSRRPNTSFCFLDIRSPGLGDTAMYLCATSRDGFSGTGHTGELFFGEGSRLTVL.

The genes are TRBV4-1 and TRBJ2-7. CDR1 MGHRA and CDR2 YSYEKL come from the germline V gene. This CDR3 spans 14 amino acids. This chain's CDR3 is CASSQGQSSYEQYF.

V gene TRBV28 combines with J gene TRBJ1-1; TCRdb's assignment of TRBD1 cannot be checked, as there is no DNA. Germline V gene sequence: CDR1 MDHEN, CDR2 SYDVKM. The CDR3 covers 16 residues. CDR3 region: CASSLWAPVGASGAFF. Full variable domain (missing parts from reference TRBV28 and TRBJ1-1): DVKVTQSSRYLVKRTGEKVFLECVQDMDHENMFWYRQDPGLGLRLIYFSYDVKMKEKGDIPEGYSVSREKKERFSLILESASTNQTSMYLCASSLWAPVGASGAFFGQGTRLTVV.

V is TRBV28 and J is TRBJ2-7; the D call from TCRdb, TRBD2, cannot be confirmed without DNA. The CDR3 extends over 15 amino acids. The germline V gene has CDR1 MDHEN and CDR2 SYDVKM. The CDR3 sequence is CASTLKGQTIYEQYF. The variable domain in full, completed from reference TRBV28 and TRBJ2-7, reads DVKVTQSSRYLVKRTGEKVFLECVQDMDHENMFWYRQDPGLGLRLIYFSYDVKMKEKGDIPEGYSVSREKKERFSLILESASTNQTSMYLCASTLKGQTIYEQYFGPGTRLTVT.

The V and J genes are TRBV11-3 and TRBJ1-2; there is no DNA to check the TCRdb D call of TRBD1. This CDR3 region has 14 residues. CDR1 and CDR2 (germline): SGHNT, YENEEA. CDR3 protein: CASSPGQRSYGYTF.

The rearrangement uses TRBV12-3 or TRBV12-4 and TRBJ1-2; TCRdb's D call of TRBD1 is untestable without DNA. This CDR3 is built from 13 residues. The chain's CDR3 is CASRVDRGYGYTF.

The genes are TRBV20-1 and TRBJ2-1; absent DNA, TCRdb's TRBD2 call cannot be checked. CDR3 length equals 15 residues. Germline loops: CDR1 DFQATT, CDR2 SNEGSKA (reference sequence). CDR3 loop: CSARIPAGAHNEQFF.

The CDR3 loop reads CASSPRGSYGYTF. The chain carries TRBV27 and TRBJ1-2; the TCRdb D gene call, TRBD1, has no DNA to confirm it. The CDR3 is made up of 13 amino acids. Germline-derived CDR1 and CDR2 are MNHEY and SMNVEV (reference sequence).

The chain joins TRBV20-1 to TRBJ1-1; the D call of TRBD1 rests on TCRdb alone, since no DNA is present to check it. CDR3 length equals 14 residues. Germline V gives CDR1 DFQATT, CDR2 SNEGSKA (reference sequence). The CDR3 here is CSAADRDSWTEAFF.

This CDR3 reads CSARGGDREDEQYF. The chain joins TRBV20-1 to TRBJ2-7; the TCRdb D gene call, TRBD1, has no DNA to confirm it. The CDR3 contains 14 residues. The germline gives CDR1 DFQATT, CDR2 SNEGSKA (reference sequence).

This rearrangement joins TRBV7-9 to TRBJ1-4. The CDR3 sequence is 14 residues long. Per the germline V gene, CDR1 is SEHNR and CDR2 is FQNEAQ (reference sequence). Here the CDR3 reads CASSLGSANEKLFF.

CDR3 amino acids: CASTSTSNEQFF. The chain carries TRBV12-3 or TRBV12-4 and TRBJ2-1. The CDR3 contains 12 residues.

The rearrangement joins TRBV7-9 to TRBJ2-7; the D call from TCRdb, TRBD1, cannot be confirmed without DNA. This CDR3 comprises 14 residues. The germline V gene encodes CDR1 SEHNR and CDR2 FQNEAQ (reference sequence). CDR3 protein: CASSRWDRIYEQYF.

The chain joins TRBV9 to TRBJ2-1. Germline assignment: CDR1 SGDLS and CDR2 YYNGEE. This CDR3 region has 15 residues. CDR3 residues: CASSVHESSYNEQFF. Full variable domain (missing parts from reference TRBV9 and TRBJ2-1): DSGVTQTPKHLITATGQRVTLRCSPRSGDLSVYWYQQSLDQGLQFLIQYYNGEERAKGNILERFSAQQFPDLHSELNLSSLELGDSALYFCASSVHESSYNEQFFGPGTRLTVL.

CDR3 amino acids: CASSLTGLGSDTQYF. The gene calls are TRBV7-3 and TRBJ2-3; TCRdb proposes TRBD2, but this gene call is untestable without DNA. CDR3 length equals 15 residues. The germline V gene encodes CDR1 SGHTA and CDR2 FQGTGA.